This TCR beta chain derives from a study of CD8+CD57+ T cells in acquired aplastic anemia. Study-wide background: Yields of DNA that came from sorted CD4+ and CD8+ cells averaged about 3 ug.

Trimming stripped 11 bases from V and 5 bases from J, with 20 bases between. CDR1 ENHRY and CDR2 SYGVKD come from the germline V gene. The CDR3 is made up of 14 amino acids. TCR beta VDJ and CDR3 were profiled, and genomic DNA was the template. TCRdb passed the reads through MiXCR, listing each CDR3 protein once. The data show about 180,000 distinct CDR3 sequences, with approximately 49% seen just once and around 2.9% held by the top ten. Notes on the study in general: Patients and controls had in common 25 to 30 CD8+ CDR3 sequences.

Regarding this clonotype: What it binds is not known.

The specimen sequenced was sorted CD4+, CD8+, or CD8+CD57+ T cells (not recorded which) from PBMCs. The source is a human donor in good health. The chain recombines TRBV10-3 with TRBJ2-3, with D perhaps matching TRBD1 (7 bases). CDR3 in amino acids: CASGTARRGDTQYF. The DNA for the CDR3 is TGTGCCTCAGGGACAGCCCGGCGGGGAGATACGCAGTATTTT.